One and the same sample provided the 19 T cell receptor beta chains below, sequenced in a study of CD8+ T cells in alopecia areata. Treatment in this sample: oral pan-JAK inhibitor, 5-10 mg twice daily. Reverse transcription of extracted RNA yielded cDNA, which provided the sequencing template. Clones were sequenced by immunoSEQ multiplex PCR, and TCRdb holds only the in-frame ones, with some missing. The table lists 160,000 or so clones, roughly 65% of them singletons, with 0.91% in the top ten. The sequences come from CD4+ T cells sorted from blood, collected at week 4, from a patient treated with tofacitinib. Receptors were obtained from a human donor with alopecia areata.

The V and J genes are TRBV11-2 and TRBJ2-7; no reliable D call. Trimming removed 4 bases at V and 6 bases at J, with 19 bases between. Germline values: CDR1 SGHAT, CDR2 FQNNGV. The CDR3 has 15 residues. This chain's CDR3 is CASSSDGSALGEQYF. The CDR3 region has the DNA TGTGCCAGCAGCTCCGACGGCAGTGCCCTCGGCGAGCAGTACTTC.

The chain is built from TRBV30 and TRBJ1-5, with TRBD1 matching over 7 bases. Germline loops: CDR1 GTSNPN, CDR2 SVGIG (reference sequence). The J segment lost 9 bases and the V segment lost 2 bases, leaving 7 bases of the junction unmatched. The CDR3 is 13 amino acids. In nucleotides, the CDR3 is TGTGCCTGGAGTAGGACAGGCCTACGGCCCCAGCATTTT. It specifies CAWSRTGLRPQHF.

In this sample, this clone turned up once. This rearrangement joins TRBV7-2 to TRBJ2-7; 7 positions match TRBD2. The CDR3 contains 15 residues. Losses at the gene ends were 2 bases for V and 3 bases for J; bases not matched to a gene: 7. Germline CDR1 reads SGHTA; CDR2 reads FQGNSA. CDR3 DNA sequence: TGTGCCAGCAGCTTAAGTTGGGACTACCTCTACGAGCAGTACTTC. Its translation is CASSLSWDYLYEQYF.

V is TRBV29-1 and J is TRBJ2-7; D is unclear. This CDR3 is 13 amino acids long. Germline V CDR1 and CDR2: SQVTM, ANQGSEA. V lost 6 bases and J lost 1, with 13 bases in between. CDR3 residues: CSVVRPESYEQYF. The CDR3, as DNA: TGCAGCGTCGTTAGACCCGAGTCCTACGAGCAGTACTTC.

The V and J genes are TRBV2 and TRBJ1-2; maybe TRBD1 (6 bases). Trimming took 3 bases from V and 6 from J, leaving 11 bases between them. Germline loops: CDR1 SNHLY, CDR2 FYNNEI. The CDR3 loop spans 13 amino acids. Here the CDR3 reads CASSDTGRNGYTF. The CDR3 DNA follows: TGTGCCAGCAGTGATACAGGGAGGAATGGCTACACCTTC.

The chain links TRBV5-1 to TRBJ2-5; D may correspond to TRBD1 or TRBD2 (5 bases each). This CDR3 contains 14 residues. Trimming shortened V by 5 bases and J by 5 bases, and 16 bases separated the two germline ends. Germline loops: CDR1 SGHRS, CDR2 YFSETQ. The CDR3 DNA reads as TGCGCCAGCAGATACTCTGGGGGAGCGGAGACCCAGTACTTC. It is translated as CASRYSGGAETQYF.

CDR3 in amino acids: CASSLWQGAYEQYF. In nucleotides, the CDR3 is TGCGCCAGCAGCTTGTGGCAGGGGGCCTACGAGCAGTACTTC. The V call is TRBV5-1, the J call TRBJ2-7, with TRBD1 matching 7 bases. The CDR3 has 14 amino acids. Germline CDR1 is SGHRS and CDR2 is YFSETQ. V lost 1 base and J lost 2; bases outside the gene matches: 3.

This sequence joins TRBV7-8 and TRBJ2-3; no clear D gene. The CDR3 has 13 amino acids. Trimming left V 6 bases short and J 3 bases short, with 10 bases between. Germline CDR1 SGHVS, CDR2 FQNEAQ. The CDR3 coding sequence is TGTGCCAGCAGTCCCCTGACTACAGATACGCAGTATTTT. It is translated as CASSPLTTDTQYF.

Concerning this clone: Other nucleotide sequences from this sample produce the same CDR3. CDR3 sequence: CAWSGGNQPQHF. DNA of the CDR3: TGTGCCTGGAGTGGAGGGAATCAGCCCCAGCATTTT. This chain uses TRBV30 with TRBJ1-5; D is unclear. Trimming stripped 1 base from V and 4 bases from J, with 5 bases between. This CDR3 has 12 residues. Germline loops: CDR1 GTSNPN, CDR2 SVGIG (reference sequence).

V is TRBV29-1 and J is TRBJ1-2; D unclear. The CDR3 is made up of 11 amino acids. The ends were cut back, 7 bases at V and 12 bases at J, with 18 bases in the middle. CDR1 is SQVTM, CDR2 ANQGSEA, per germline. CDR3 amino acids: CSALSRTVNTF. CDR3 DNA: TGCAGCGCATTGTCCAGGACCGTGAACACCTTC.

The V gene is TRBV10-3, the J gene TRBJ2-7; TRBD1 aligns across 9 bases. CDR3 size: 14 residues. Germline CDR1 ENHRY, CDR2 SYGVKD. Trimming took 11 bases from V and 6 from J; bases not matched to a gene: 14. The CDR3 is CASQGGQGLVEQYF. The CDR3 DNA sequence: TGTGCCTCCCAAGGGGGACAGGGCTTGGTCGAGCAGTACTTC.

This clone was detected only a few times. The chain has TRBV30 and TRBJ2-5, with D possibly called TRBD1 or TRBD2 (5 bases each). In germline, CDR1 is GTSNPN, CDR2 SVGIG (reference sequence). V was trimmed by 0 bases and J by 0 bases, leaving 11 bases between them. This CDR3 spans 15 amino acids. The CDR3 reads CAWSVGEGYQETQYF. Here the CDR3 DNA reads TGTGCCTGGAGTGTAGGAGAGGGGTACCAAGAGACCCAGTACTTC.

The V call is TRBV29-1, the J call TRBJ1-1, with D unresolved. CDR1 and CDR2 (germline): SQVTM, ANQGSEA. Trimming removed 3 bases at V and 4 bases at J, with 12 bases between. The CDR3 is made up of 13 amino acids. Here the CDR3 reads CSVEKGSGTEAFF. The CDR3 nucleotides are TGCAGCGTTGAGAAGGGTTCGGGCACTGAAGCTTTCTTT.

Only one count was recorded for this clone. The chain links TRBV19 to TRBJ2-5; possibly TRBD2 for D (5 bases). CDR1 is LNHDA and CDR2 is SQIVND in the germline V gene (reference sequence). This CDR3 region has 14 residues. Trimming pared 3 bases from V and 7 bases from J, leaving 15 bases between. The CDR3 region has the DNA TGTGCCAGTAGTATCGGACGGCCTCGGGGGACCCAGTACTTC. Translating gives CASSIGRPRGTQYF.

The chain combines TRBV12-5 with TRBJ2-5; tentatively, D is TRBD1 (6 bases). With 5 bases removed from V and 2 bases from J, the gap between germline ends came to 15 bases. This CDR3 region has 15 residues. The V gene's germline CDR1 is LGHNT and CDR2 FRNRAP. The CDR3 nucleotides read TGTGCTAGTGGTCCCGGGGCAGGGGAGCAAGAGACCCAGTACTTC. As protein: CASGPGAGEQETQYF. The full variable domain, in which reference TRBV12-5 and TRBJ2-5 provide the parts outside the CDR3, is DARVTQTPRHKVTEMGQEVTMRCQPILGHNTVFWYRQTMMQGLELLAYFRNRAPLDDSGMPKDRFSAEMPDATLATLKIQPSEPRDSAVYFCASGPGAGEQETQYFGPGTRLLVL.

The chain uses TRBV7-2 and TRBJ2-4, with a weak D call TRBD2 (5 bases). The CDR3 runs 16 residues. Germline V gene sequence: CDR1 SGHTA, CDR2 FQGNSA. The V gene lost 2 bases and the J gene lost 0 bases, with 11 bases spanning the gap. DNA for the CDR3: TGTGCCAGCAGCTTACAAGCGGACTTAGCCAAAAACATTCAGTACTTC. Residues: CASSLQADLAKNIQYF.

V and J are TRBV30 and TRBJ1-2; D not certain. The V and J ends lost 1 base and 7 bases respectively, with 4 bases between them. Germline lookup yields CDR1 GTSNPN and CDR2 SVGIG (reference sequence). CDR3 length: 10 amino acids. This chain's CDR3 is CAWSGVGYTF. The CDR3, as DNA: TGTGCCTGGAGTGGCGTTGGCTACACCTTC.

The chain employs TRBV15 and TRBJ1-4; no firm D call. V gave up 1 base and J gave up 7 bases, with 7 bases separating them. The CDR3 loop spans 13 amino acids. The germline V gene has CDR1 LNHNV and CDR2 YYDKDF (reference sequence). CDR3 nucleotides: TGTGCCACCAGCAGAGGGGTTGCTGAAAAACTGTTTTTT. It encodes CATSRGVAEKLFF.

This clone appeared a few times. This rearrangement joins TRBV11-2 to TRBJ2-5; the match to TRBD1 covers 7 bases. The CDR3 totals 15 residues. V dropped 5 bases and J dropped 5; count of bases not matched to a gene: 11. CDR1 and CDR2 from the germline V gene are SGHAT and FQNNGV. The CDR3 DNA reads TGTGCCAGCAGCGCAAGACCAAGGGGGCCCGAGACCCAGTACTTC. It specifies CASSARPRGPETQYF.